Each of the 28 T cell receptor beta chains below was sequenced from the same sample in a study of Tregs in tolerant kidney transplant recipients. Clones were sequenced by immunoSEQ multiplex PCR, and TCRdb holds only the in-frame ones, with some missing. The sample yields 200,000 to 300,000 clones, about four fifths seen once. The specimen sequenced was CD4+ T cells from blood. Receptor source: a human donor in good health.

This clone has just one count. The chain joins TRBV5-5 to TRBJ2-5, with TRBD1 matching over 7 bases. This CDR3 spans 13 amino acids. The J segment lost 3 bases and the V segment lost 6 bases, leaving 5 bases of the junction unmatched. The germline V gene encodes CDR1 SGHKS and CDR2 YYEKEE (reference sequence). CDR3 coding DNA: TGTGCCAGCAAACAGGGGATGGAAGAGACCCAGTACTTC. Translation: CASKQGMEETQYF. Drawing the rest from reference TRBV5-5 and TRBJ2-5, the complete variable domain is DAGVTQSPTHLIKTRGQQVTLRCSPISGHKSVSWYQQVLGQGPQFIFQYYEKEERGRGNFPDRFSARQFPNYSSELNVNALLLGDSALYLCASKQGMEETQYFGPGTRLLVL.

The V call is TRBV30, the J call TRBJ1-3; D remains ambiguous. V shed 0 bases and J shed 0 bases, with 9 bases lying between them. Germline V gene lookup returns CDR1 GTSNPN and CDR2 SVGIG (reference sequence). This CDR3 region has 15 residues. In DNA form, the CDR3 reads TGTGCCTGGAGTGTACGGAGGGTCTCTGGAAACACCATATATTTT. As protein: CAWSVRRVSGNTIYF.

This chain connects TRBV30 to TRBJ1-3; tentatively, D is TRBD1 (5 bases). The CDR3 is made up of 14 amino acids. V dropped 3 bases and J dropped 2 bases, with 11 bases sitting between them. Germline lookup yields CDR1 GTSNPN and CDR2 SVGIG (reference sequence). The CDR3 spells CAWRRSGTGNTIYF. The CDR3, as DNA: TGTGCCTGGAGGAGGTCAGGGACTGGAAACACCATATATTTT.

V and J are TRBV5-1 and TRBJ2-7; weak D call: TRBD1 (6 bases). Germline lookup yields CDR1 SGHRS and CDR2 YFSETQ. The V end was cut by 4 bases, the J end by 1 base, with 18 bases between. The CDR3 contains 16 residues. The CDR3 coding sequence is TGCGCCAGCAGCCGGGGCAACCAGGGGCCTTCCTACGAGCAGTACTTC. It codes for CASSRGNQGPSYEQYF.

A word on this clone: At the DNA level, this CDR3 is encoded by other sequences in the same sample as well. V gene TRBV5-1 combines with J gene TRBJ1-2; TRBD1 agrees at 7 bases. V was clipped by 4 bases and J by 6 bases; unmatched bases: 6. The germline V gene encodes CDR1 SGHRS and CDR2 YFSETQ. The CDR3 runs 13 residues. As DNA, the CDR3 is TGCGCCAGCAGCCGAACAGGGGTGGATGGCTACACCTTC. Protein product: CASSRTGVDGYTF. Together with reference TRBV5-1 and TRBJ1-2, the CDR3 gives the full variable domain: KAGVTQTPRYLIKTRGQQVTLSCSPISGHRSVSWYQQTPGQGLQFLFEYFSETQRNKGNFPGRFSGRQFSNSRSEMNVSTLELGDSALYLCASSRTGVDGYTFGSGTRLTVV.

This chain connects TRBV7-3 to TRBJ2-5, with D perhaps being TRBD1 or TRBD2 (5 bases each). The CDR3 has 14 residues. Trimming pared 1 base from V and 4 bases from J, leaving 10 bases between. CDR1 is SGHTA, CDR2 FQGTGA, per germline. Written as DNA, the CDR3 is TGTGCCAGCAGCTTAAATCCAGGGACAGAGACCCAGTACTTC. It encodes CASSLNPGTETQYF.

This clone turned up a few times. CDR3 loop: CASLPRGGYGYTF. The CDR3 DNA reads TGTGCCAGCCTTCCCAGGGGGGGGTATGGCTACACCTTC. This rearrangement joins TRBV6-1 to TRBJ1-2, with 7 bases that match TRBD1. The CDR3 covers 13 residues. The V gene end was trimmed by 8 bases and the J gene end by 5 bases; junction bases not matched to a gene: 8. CDR1 and CDR2 from the germline V gene are MNHNS and SASEGT.

This chain's CDR3 is CASISNLAGGPNEQYF. For the CDR3, the DNA is TGTGCCAGCATTTCAAACTTAGCGGGAGGGCCTAACGAGCAGTACTTC. The chain combines TRBV2 with TRBJ2-7; 11 nucleotides agree with TRBD2. Trimming removed 7 bases from V and 5 bases from J; junction bases left unmatched: 13. CDR3 length: 16 amino acids. CDR1 and CDR2 (germline): SNHLY, FYNNEI.

The CDR3 bases are TGTGCCAGCAGAGGCGGGTTCTCCCCCACAGATACGCAGTATTTT. Protein: CASRGGFSPTDTQYF. The chain is built from TRBV6-1 and TRBJ2-3; D possibly corresponds to TRBD2 (5 bases). The V gene lost 6 bases and the J gene lost 2 bases, with 15 bases spanning the gap. Looked up from germline, CDR1 is MNHNS and CDR2 is SASEGT. There are 15 residues in the CDR3.

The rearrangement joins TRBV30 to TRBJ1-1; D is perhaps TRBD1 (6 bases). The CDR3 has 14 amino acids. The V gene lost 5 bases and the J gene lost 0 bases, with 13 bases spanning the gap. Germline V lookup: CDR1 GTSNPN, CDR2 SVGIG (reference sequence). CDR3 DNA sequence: TGTGCCTGGTGGAGGGGACAACTGAACACTGAAGCTTTCTTT. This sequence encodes CAWWRGQLNTEAFF.

The CDR3 is CASSLDGTGIEQYF. The DNA for the CDR3 is TGTGCCAGCAGCTTAGATGGGACAGGGATCGAGCAGTACTTC. The chain links TRBV11-3 to TRBJ2-7, with 9 nucleotides matching TRBD1. Germline assignment: CDR1 SGHNT and CDR2 YENEEA. This CDR3 is built from 14 residues. V trimming: 0 bases; J trimming: 6 bases; junction bases outside the gene matches: 3. The whole variable domain, filled in from reference TRBV11-3 and TRBJ2-7, reads EAGVVQSPRYKIIEKKQPVAFWCNPISGHNTLYWYLQNLGQGPELLIRYENEEAVDDSQLPKDRFSAERLKGVDSTLKIQPAELGDSAVYLCASSLDGTGIEQYFGPGTRLTVT.

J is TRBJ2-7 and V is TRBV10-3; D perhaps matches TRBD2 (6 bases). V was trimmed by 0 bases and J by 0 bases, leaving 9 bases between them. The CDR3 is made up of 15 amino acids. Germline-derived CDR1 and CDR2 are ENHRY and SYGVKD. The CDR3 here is CAISESERVSYEQYF. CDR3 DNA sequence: TGTGCCATCAGTGAGTCTGAGCGGGTCTCCTACGAGCAGTACTTC.

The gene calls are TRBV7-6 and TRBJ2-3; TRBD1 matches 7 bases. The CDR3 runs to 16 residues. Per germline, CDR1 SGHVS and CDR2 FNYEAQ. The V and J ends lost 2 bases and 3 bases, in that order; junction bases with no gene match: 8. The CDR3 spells CASSLRQGVATDTQYF. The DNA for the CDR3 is TGTGCCAGCAGCTTACGGCAGGGGGTAGCGACAGATACGCAGTATTTT.

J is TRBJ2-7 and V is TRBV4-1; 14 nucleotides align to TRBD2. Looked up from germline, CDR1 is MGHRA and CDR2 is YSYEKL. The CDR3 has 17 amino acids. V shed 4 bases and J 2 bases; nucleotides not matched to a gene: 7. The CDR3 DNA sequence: TGCGCCAGCAGCCCAACCGGGACTAGCGGGGGCGCCTACGAGCAGTACTTC. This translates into CASSPTGTSGGAYEQYF.

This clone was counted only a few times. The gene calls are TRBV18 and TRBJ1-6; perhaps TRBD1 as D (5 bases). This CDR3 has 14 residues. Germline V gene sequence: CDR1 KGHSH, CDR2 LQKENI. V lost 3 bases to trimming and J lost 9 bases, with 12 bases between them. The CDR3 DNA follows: TGTGCCAGCTCACCCTGGGGGGTGAGTTCACCCCTCCACTTT. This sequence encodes CASSPWGVSSPLHF.

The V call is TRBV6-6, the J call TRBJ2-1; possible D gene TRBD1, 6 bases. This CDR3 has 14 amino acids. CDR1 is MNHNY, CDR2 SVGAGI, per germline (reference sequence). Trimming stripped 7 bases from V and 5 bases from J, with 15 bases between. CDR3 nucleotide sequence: TGTGCCAGCACCCGGGCACAGGGTCACAATGAGCAGTTCTTC. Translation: CASTRAQGHNEQFF.

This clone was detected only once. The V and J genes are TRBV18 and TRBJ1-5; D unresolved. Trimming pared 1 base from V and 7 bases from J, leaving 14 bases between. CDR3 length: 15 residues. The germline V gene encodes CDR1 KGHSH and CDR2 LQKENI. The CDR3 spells CASSPRGEGGQPQHF. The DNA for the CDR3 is TGTGCCAGCTCACCACGCGGAGAGGGAGGGCAGCCCCAGCATTTT. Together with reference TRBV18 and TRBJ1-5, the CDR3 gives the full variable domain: NAGVMQNPRHLVRRRGQEARLRCSPMKGHSHVYWYRQLPEEGLKFMVYLQKENIIDESGMPKERFSAEFPKEGPSILRIQQVVRGDSAAYFCASSPRGEGGQPQHFGDGTRLSIL.

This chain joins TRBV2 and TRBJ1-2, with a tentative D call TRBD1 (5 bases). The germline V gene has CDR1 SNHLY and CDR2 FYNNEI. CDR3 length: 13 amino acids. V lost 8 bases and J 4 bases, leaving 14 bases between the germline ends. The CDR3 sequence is CASASGGVYGYTF. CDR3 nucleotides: TGTGCCAGCGCTTCGGGGGGGGTCTATGGCTACACCTTC.

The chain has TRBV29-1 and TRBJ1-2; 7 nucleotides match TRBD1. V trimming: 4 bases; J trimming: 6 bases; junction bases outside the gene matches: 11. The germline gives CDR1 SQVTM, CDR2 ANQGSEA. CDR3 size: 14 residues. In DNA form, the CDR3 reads TGCAGCGTTGTCCCAGGACAGGCTGGGGATGGCTACACCTTC. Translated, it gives CSVVPGQAGDGYTF.

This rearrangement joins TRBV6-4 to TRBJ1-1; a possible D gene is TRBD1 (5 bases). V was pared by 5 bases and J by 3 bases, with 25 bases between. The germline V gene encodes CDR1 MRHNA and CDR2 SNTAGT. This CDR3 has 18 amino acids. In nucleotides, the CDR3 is TGTGCCAGCAGTAGGGGACCGGGACTCAAAGAAACTGACACTGAAGCTTTCTTT. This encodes CASSRGPGLKETDTEAFF.

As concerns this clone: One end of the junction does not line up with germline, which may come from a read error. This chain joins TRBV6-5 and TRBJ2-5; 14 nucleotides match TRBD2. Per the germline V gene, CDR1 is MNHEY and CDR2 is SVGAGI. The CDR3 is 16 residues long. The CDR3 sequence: CASRYSGLAGAETQYF. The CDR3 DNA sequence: TGTGCCAGCAGATACTCGGGACTAGCGGGGGCAGAGACCCAGTACTTC.

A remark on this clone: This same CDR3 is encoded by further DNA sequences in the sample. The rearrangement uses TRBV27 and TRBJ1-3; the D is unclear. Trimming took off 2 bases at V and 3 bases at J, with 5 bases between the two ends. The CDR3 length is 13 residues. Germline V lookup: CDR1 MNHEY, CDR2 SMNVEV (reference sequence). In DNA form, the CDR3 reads TGTGCCAGCAGTTTAAGGAGTGGAAACACCATATATTTT. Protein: CASSLRSGNTIYF.

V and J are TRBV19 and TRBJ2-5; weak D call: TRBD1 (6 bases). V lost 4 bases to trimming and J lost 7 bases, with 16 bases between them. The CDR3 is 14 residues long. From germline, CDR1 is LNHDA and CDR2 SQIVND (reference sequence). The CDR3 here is CASSRGLGGRTQYF. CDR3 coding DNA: TGTGCCAGTAGTAGGGGCCTAGGGGGAAGGACCCAGTACTTC.

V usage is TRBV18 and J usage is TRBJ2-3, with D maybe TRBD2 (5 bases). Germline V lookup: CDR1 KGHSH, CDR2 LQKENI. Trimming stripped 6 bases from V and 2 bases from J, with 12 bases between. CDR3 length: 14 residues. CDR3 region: CASSPTGDTDTQYF. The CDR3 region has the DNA TGTGCCAGCTCCCCTACCGGGGACACAGATACGCAGTATTTT.

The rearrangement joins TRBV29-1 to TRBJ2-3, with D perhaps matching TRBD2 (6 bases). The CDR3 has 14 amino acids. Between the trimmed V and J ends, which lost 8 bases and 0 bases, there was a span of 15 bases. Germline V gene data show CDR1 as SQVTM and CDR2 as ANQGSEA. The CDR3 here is CSTAGGASTDTQYF. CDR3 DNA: TGCAGCACCGCAGGAGGGGCTAGCACAGATACGCAGTATTTT.

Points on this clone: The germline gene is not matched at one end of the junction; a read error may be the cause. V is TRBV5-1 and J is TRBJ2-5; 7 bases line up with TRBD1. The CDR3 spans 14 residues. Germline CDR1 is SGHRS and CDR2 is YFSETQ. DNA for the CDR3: TGCGCCAGCAGCTTGTTAGGGACAGCCGAGACCCGGTACTTC. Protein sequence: CASSLLGTAETRYF.

CDR3 residues: CASSLFGPSGATDTQYF. Written as DNA, the CDR3 is TGTGCCAGCAGCTTGTTCGGGCCTAGCGGGGCCACAGATACGCAGTATTTT. The chain uses TRBV5-4 and TRBJ2-3, with 9 positions matching TRBD2. Germline loops: CDR1 SGHNT, CDR2 YYREEE (reference sequence). V gave up 1 base and J gave up 2 bases; unmatched junction bases: 8. The CDR3 runs to 17 residues.

CDR3 nucleotides: TGCGCCAGCAGCTCGGACAGACAGAACACTGAAGCTTTCTTT. This gives the protein CASSSDRQNTEAFF. The genes are TRBV5-1 and TRBJ1-1; a weak D match, TRBD1 (6 bases). The CDR3 has 14 residues. Trimming pared 3 bases from V and 1 base from J, leaving 10 bases between. Germline CDR1 SGHRS, CDR2 YFSETQ.